Sequencing of this T cell receptor (beta chain) was carried out in a study of CD8 T cells in ankylosing spondylitis. Findings and caveats of the study: A TCR beta motif made of about 8 highly homologous variants seemed typical of ankylosing spondylitis blood.

As for this clonotype: Its cognate antigen is unknown.

Germline CDR1 and CDR2: DFQATT and SNEGSKA (reference sequence). This CDR3 has 14 amino acids. The germline V and J ends were trimmed by 4 bases and 2 bases, with 9 bases remaining between them. Using quantitative 5'-RACE with molecular barcodes, the authors made TCR beta libraries. Each CDR3 protein gets one entry after TCRdb re-called the 5' RACE reads with MiXCR. This sample yields about 800,000 distinct CDR3 sequences, of which roughly 12% are seen a single time; 0.51% belongs to the top ten. The chain has TRBV20-1 and TRBJ1-6, with D possibly TRBD1 on 6 matching bases. The sequenced material came from blood, either unsorted or a sorted T cell fraction (not recorded which). The clonotype comes from a male donor with ankylosing spondylitis. CDR3 DNA: TGCAGTGCTAAGGACAGAACCTATAATTCACCCCTCCACTTT. This encodes CSAKDRTYNSPLHF.